The 28 T cell receptor beta chains reported below all come from one sample, sequenced in a study of CD8 T cells in Susac syndrome (dated by TCRdb to about 2019). Libraries were built with the immunoSEQ multiplex PCR assay. RNA was extracted with the RNeasy kit and about 0.5 to 1 ug was reverse transcribed using random hexamers. The public sequencing data were trimmed at Q25 with fastp and processed into clonotypes with MiXCR by TCRdb, which kept only in-frame beta chains. Each entry merges the rows of one CDR3 protein and shows their most common DNA and genes. Present in this sample are just under 150,000 distinct CDR3 sequences, roughly 95% of which were seen just once. The ten largest clones capture around 0.08% of the sample. The sequencing input was CD4+ T cells from PBMCs. These receptors were obtained from a human donor in good health.

This clonotype was observed a handful of times. This rearrangement joins TRBV12-3 or TRBV12-4 to TRBJ2-7; no firm D call. V lost 3 bases and J 6 bases, leaving 6 bases between the germline ends. CDR3 size: 11 residues. CDR3 bases: TGTGCCAGCAGTTTTGGGGTCGAGCAGTACTTC. Its translation is CASSFGVEQYF.

The rearrangement joins TRBV2 to TRBJ2-2, with 7 bases aligning to TRBD1. The V segment lost 6 bases and the J segment 0 bases; nucleotides outside the gene matches: 4. The CDR3 spans 15 residues. The germline V gene has CDR1 SNHLY and CDR2 FYNNEI. CDR3 amino acids: CASSWGTANTGELFF. In DNA, the CDR3 is TGTGCCAGCAGCTGGGGGACAGCGAACACCGGGGAGCTGTTTTTT.

This chain links TRBV6-5 with TRBJ1-1, with 7 bases that match TRBD1. Trimming took 2 bases from V and 2 from J; bases not matched to a gene: 8. CDR3 length: 16 amino acids. The V gene's germline CDR1 is MNHEY and CDR2 SVGAGI. CDR3 sequence reads: CASSYTSGGINTEAFF. The CDR3, as DNA: TGTGCCAGCAGTTACACCTCAGGGGGGATTAACACTGAAGCTTTCTTT.

The chain is built from TRBV11-2 and TRBJ2-2; D unclear. This CDR3 has 14 amino acids. V was clipped by 2 bases and J by 1 base, with 5 bases between them. Per the germline V gene, CDR1 is SGHAT and CDR2 is FQNNGV. The CDR3 protein is CASSLIQNTGELFF. For the CDR3, the DNA is TGTGCCAGCAGCTTAATACAGAACACCGGGGAGCTGTTTTTT.

The rearrangement joins TRBV5-4 to TRBJ2-1; 9 positions match TRBD2. CDR1 is SGHNT and CDR2 is YYREEE in the germline V gene (reference sequence). The trim removed 4 bases at V and 7 bases at J, leaving 9 bases unmatched. CDR3 size: 15 residues. CDR3 DNA: TGTGCCAGCAGCCTAGCGGGACTATCCGTGAATGAGCAGTTCTTC. Translation gives CASSLAGLSVNEQFF. Together with reference TRBV5-4 and TRBJ2-1, the CDR3 gives the full variable domain: ETGVTQSPTHLIKTRGQQVTLRCSSQSGHNTVSWYQQALGQGPQFIFQYYREEENGRGNFPPRFSGLQFPNYSSELNVNALELDDSALYLCASSLAGLSVNEQFFGPGTRLTVL.

V and J are TRBV28 and TRBJ1-2; 8 nucleotides agree with TRBD1. The junction had 4 bases not matched to a gene; V was cut back by 5 bases and J by 8 bases. The CDR3 is 12 residues long. Looked up from germline, CDR1 is MDHEN and CDR2 is SYDVKM. DNA of the CDR3: TGTGCCAGCAGTGGACAGGGTTCGGGCTACACCTTC. Translated: CASSGQGSGYTF.

This rearrangement joins TRBV5-4 to TRBJ1-1; 10 bases are a match to TRBD1. V gave up 4 bases and J gave up 11 bases; unmatched junction bases: 5. The V gene's germline CDR1 is SGHNT and CDR2 YYREEE (reference sequence). The CDR3 totals 12 residues. In nucleotides, the CDR3 is TGTGCCAGCAGCCTCGACAGGGGGCTTGCTTTCTTT. It encodes CASSLDRGLAFF.

This sequence joins TRBV12-3 or TRBV12-4 and TRBJ1-5; the match to TRBD1 covers 8 bases. The J segment lost 3 bases and the V segment lost 6 bases, leaving 4 bases of the junction unmatched. The CDR3 is 14 residues long. The CDR3 protein is CASSRDRINQPQHF. CDR3 DNA sequence: TGTGCCAGCAGCAGGGACAGGATCAATCAGCCCCAGCATTTT.

The chain carries TRBV2 and TRBJ2-5; the D is unclear. This CDR3 spans 10 amino acids. V lost 7 bases and J lost 7, with 7 bases in between. Germline V CDR1 and CDR2: SNHLY, FYNNEI. The CDR3 loop is CASTIGTQYF. CDR3 DNA: TGTGCCAGCACAATCGGGACCCAGTACTTC.

The chain combines TRBV3-1 with TRBJ1-3; D perhaps matches TRBD1 (5 bases). This CDR3 is built from 15 residues. With 5 bases removed from V and 2 bases from J, the gap between germline ends came to 13 bases. From germline, CDR1 is LGHDT and CDR2 YNNKEL (reference sequence). This CDR3 is CASSSGRVTGNTIYF. The CDR3, as DNA: TGTGCCAGCAGCTCGGGCAGGGTAACTGGAAACACCATATATTTT.

This chain links TRBV15 with TRBJ2-7; 7 positions agree with TRBD2. CDR1 and CDR2 (germline): LNHNV, YYDKDF (reference sequence). There are 15 residues in the CDR3. The V and J ends lost 0 bases and 4 bases, in that order; junction bases with no gene match: 6. The CDR3 here is CATSRDPGLFYEQYF. The CDR3 DNA follows: TGTGCCACCAGCAGAGATCCGGGACTATTTTACGAGCAGTACTTC.

The V and J genes are TRBV7-8 and TRBJ2-2; D is unresolved. Trimming removed 0 bases at V and 4 bases at J, with 9 bases between. The CDR3 loop spans 15 amino acids. Germline V gene data show CDR1 as SGHVS and CDR2 as FQNEAQ. The CDR3 here is CASSLAGSGTGELFF. The CDR3 bases are TGTGCCAGCAGCTTAGCTGGGTCGGGCACCGGGGAGCTGTTTTTT.

The chain uses TRBV10-3 and TRBJ1-5; D might be TRBD1 (6 bases). The germline V gene has CDR1 ENHRY and CDR2 SYGVKD. This CDR3 is 15 amino acids long. Trimming stripped 6 bases from V and 1 base from J, with 13 bases between. CDR3 coding DNA: TGTGCCATCAGGAGGGGGATTCAGAGCAATCAGCCCCAGCATTTT. Translation gives CAIRRGIQSNQPQHF.

The chain employs TRBV20-1 and TRBJ2-3, with 7 bases identical to TRBD1. Germline V CDR1 and CDR2: DFQATT, SNEGSKA (reference sequence). The CDR3 extends over 15 amino acids. With V trimmed by 0 bases and J by 4 bases, 7 bases remained unmatched. The chain's CDR3 is CSARDPRQGADTQYF. The CDR3 nucleotides read TGCAGTGCTAGAGATCCTAGACAGGGTGCAGATACGCAGTATTTT.

The chain's CDR3 is CASSLEGIMGETEAFF. CDR3 nucleotides: TGTGCCAGCAGCTTAGAGGGTATTATGGGGGAGACTGAAGCTTTCTTT. The chain is built from TRBV11-2 and TRBJ1-1; weak D call: TRBD1 (5 bases). The CDR3 consists of 16 residues. V lost 0 bases and J lost 5, with 16 bases in between. Germline values: CDR1 SGHAT, CDR2 FQNNGV.

As DNA, the CDR3 is TGTGCCAGCAGCTTAACGTCCTATGGCTACACCTTC. This gives the protein CASSLTSYGYTF. The gene calls are TRBV7-2 and TRBJ1-2; unclear D gene. Germline CDR1 reads SGHTA; CDR2 reads FQGNSA. With 2 bases removed from V and 4 bases from J, the gap between germline ends came to 5 bases. The CDR3 is made up of 12 amino acids.

The chain carries TRBV12-3 or TRBV12-4 and TRBJ2-7, with 7 positions matching TRBD2. CDR3 length equals 15 residues. V was clipped by 3 bases and J by 4 bases; unmatched bases: 9. The CDR3, as DNA: TGTGCCAGCAGTTTGGAAGGCGGGAGTGGGTACGAGCAGTACTTC. It yields the protein CASSLEGGSGYEQYF.

The chain is built from TRBV29-1 and TRBJ2-5; TRBD2 matches 8 bases. The CDR3 is made up of 14 amino acids. V lost 0 bases to trimming and J lost 5 bases; unmatched junction nucleotides: 5. The germline V gene encodes CDR1 SQVTM and CDR2 ANQGSEA. This CDR3 reads CSVEEVRGGETQYF. The CDR3 DNA reads as TGCAGCGTTGAAGAGGTCCGGGGGGGTGAGACCCAGTACTTC.

This chain connects TRBV14 to TRBJ2-5, with D perhaps matching TRBD1 (5 bases). The germline V gene encodes CDR1 SGHDN and CDR2 FVKESK. V dropped 5 bases and J dropped 5 bases, with 12 bases sitting between them. This CDR3 has 13 residues. CDR3 sequence (DNA): TGTGCCAGCAGCGTTAACCCAGGGGAGACCCAGTACTTC. Amino acid sequence: CASSVNPGETQYF. Based on the CDR3 plus reference TRBV14 and TRBJ2-5, the full variable domain is EAGVTQFPSHSVIEKGQTVTLRCDPISGHDNLYWYRRVMGKEIKFLLHFVKESKQDESGMPNNRFLAERTGGTYSTLKVQPAELEDSGVYFCASSVNPGETQYFGPGTRLLVL.

The V call is TRBV6-2 or TRBV6-3, the J call TRBJ1-2; no clear D. Trimming cost V 7 bases and J 5 bases, with 11 bases left between them. Germline V gene sequence: CDR1 MNHEY, CDR2 SVGEGT. The CDR3 has 12 residues. The CDR3 protein is CASTRQSYGYTF. DNA for the CDR3: TGTGCCAGCACGCGACAATCATATGGCTACACCTTC.

The chain recombines TRBV5-1 with TRBJ2-7; the match to TRBD1 covers 8 bases. The germline gives CDR1 SGHRS, CDR2 YFSETQ. The CDR3 extends over 13 amino acids. The V gene end was trimmed by 7 bases and the J gene end by 2 bases; junction bases not matched to a gene: 5. Here the CDR3 reads CASYGQGPYEQYF. The DNA for the CDR3 is TGCGCCAGCTACGGACAGGGACCCTACGAGCAGTACTTC.

The V and J genes are TRBV12-3 or TRBV12-4 and TRBJ1-5; D is undetermined. V lost 6 bases to trimming and J lost 2 bases, with 14 bases between them. The CDR3 is made up of 15 amino acids. DNA of the CDR3: TGTGCCAGCAGCCCTAGCGGCGTGGGCAATCAGCCCCAGCATTTT. Amino acids: CASSPSGVGNQPQHF.

The gene calls are TRBV12-5 and TRBJ2-1, with 7 bases aligning to TRBD1. The ends lost 1 base at V and 5 bases at J; junction bases unmatched: 2. Germline V gene lookup returns CDR1 LGHNT and CDR2 FRNRAP. The CDR3 runs 14 residues. CDR3 in amino acids: CASGLGDRNNEQFF. The CDR3 DNA is TGTGCTAGTGGTTTGGGGGACAGAAACAATGAGCAGTTCTTC.

This chain connects TRBV10-3 to TRBJ2-1; tentatively, D is TRBD2 (5 bases). V lost 11 bases and J lost 7, with 18 bases in between. CDR3 length: 13 amino acids. Germline loops: CDR1 ENHRY, CDR2 SYGVKD. CDR3 in amino acids: CAYQAAAKNEQFF. In nucleotides, the CDR3 is TGTGCCTACCAAGCGGCGGCTAAAAATGAGCAGTTCTTC.

This sequence joins TRBV12-3 or TRBV12-4 and TRBJ1-1; 8 positions match TRBD1. V dropped 1 base and J dropped 0; count of bases not matched to a gene: 4. The CDR3 consists of 16 residues. This CDR3 reads CASSLGQGILNTEAFF. The CDR3 coding sequence is TGTGCCAGCAGTTTAGGACAGGGGATCCTGAACACTGAAGCTTTCTTT.

In its sample, this clonotype was seen once. This chain uses TRBV20-1 with TRBJ2-7, with 13 bases matching TRBD2. The CDR3 consists of 16 residues. The germline V gene has CDR1 DFQATT and CDR2 SNEGSKA (reference sequence). V lost 2 bases to trimming and J lost 3 bases; unmatched junction nucleotides: 7. The CDR3 DNA follows: TGCAGTGCTAGATTCTTACTAGCGGGAGGGGTCTACGAGCAGTACTTC. Encoded protein: CSARFLLAGGVYEQYF.

The V gene is TRBV20-1, the J gene TRBJ1-5; unclear D gene. Trimming removed 3 bases from V and 3 bases from J, with 9 bases in between. The CDR3 is 13 amino acids. Germline CDR1 reads DFQATT; CDR2 reads SNEGSKA (reference sequence). CDR3 nucleotides: TGCAGTGCTAGCCAAGGGCACAATCAGCCCCAGCATTTT. Amino acids: CSASQGHNQPQHF.

V usage is TRBV5-1 and J usage is TRBJ2-2, with TRBD1 identical over 8 bases. Germline V gene data show CDR1 as SGHRS and CDR2 as YFSETQ. The V and J ends lost 4 bases and 4 bases, in that order; junction bases with no gene match: 9. The CDR3 runs to 16 residues. This CDR3 is CASSALQGAGTGELFF. The CDR3 DNA reads TGCGCCAGCAGCGCGCTTCAGGGGGCGGGCACCGGGGAGCTGTTTTTT.